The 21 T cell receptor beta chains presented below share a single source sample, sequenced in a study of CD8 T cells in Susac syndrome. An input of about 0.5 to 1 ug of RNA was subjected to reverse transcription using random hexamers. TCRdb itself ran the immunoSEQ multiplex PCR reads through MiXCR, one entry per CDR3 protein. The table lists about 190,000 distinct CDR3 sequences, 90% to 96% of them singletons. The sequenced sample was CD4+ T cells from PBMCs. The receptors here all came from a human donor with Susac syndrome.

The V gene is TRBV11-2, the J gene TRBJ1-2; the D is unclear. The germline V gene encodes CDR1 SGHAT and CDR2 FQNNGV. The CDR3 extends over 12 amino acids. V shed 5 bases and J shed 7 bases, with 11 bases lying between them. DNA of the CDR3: TGTGCCAGCAGCCGCCAAGACATTGGCTACACCTTC. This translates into CASSRQDIGYTF.

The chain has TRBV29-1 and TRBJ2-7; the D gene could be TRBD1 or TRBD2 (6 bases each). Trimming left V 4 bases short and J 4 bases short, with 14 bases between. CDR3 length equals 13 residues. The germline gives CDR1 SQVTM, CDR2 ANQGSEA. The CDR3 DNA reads TGCAGCGTTGGAGTAGGGGGGTCTTACGAGCAGTACTTC. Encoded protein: CSVGVGGSYEQYF.

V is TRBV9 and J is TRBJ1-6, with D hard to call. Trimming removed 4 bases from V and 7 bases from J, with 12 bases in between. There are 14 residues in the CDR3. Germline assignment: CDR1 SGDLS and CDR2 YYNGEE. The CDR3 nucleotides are TGTGCCAGCAGCCCCGGAATGGGGAATTCACCCCTCCACTTT. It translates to CASSPGMGNSPLHF.

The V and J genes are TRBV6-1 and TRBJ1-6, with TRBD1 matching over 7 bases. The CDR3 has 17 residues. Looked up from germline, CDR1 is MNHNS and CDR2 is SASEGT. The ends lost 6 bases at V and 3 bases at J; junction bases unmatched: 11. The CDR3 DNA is TGTGCCAGCAGCTGGGGGACAGAGTTCTTCTATAATTCACCCCTCCACTTT. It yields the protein CASSWGTEFFYNSPLHF.

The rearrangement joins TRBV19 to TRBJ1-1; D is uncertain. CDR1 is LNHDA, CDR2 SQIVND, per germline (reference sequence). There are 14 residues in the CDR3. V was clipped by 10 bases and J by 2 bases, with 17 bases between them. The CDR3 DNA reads TGTGCCACAGTAGCATGGCAGACCAACACTGAAGCTTTCTTT. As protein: CATVAWQTNTEAFF. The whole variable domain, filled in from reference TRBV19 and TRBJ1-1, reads DGGITQSPKYLFRKEGQNVTLSCEQNLNHDAMYWYRQDPGQGLRLIYYSQIVNDFQKGDIAEGYSVSREKKESFPLTVTSAQKNPTAFYLCATVAWQTNTEAFFGQGTRLTVV.

Written as DNA, the CDR3 is TGTGCCTGGAGTACCACAGATACGCAGTATTTT. Protein sequence: CAWSTTDTQYF. The chain employs TRBV30 and TRBJ2-3; D remains unclear. The CDR3 is 11 residues long. The germline CDR1 and CDR2 sequences are GTSNPN and SVGIG (reference sequence). Trimming removed 2 bases from V and 2 bases from J, with 2 bases in between.

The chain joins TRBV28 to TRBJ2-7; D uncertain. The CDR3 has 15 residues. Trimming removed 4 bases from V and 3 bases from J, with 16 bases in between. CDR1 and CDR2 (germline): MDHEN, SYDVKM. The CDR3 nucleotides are TGTGCCAGCAGTTCCCCACCCCTTGGGGACTACGAGCAGTACTTC. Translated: CASSSPPLGDYEQYF.

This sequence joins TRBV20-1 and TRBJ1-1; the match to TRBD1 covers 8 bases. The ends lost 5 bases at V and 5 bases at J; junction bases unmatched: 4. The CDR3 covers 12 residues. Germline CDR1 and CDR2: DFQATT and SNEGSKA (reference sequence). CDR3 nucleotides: TGCAGTGCTTTAGACAGGGGAACTGAAGCTTTCTTT. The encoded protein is CSALDRGTEAFF.

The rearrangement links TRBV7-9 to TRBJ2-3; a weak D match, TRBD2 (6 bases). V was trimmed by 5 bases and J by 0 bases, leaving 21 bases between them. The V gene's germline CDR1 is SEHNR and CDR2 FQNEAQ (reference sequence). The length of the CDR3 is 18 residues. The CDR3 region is CASSPRYGRPTSTDTQYF. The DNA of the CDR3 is TGTGCCAGCAGCCCGAGGTACGGGAGACCTACTAGCACAGATACGCAGTATTTT.

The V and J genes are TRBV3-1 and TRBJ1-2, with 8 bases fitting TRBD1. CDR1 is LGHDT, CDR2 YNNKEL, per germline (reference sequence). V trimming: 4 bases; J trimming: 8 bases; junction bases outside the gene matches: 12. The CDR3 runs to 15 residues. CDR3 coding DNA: TGTGCCAGCAGCCTCCACAGGGGGGAAGGGAACGGCTACACCTTC. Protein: CASSLHRGEGNGYTF.

The CDR3 loop reads CSARGGAGETQYF. In DNA form, the CDR3 reads TGCAGCGCCCGCGGGGGGGCGGGGGAGACCCAGTACTTC. The V and J genes are TRBV29-1 and TRBJ2-5; 9 nucleotides match TRBD2. The CDR3 totals 13 residues. Germline CDR1 reads SQVTM; CDR2 reads ANQGSEA. Unmatched junction bases numbered 8, after V lost 7 bases and J lost 5 bases. The full variable domain, completed using reference TRBV29-1 and TRBJ2-5, is SAVISQKPSRDICQRGTSLTIQCQVDSQVTMMFWYRQQPGQSLTLIATANQGSEATYESGFVIDKFPISRPNLTFSTLTVSNMSPEDSSIYLCSARGGAGETQYFGPGTRLLVL.

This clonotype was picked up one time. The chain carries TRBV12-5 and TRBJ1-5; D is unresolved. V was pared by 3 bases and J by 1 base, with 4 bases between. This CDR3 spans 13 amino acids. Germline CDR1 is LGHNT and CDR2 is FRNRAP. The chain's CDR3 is CASGFNSNQPQHF. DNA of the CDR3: TGTGCTAGTGGTTTTAACAGCAATCAGCCCCAGCATTTT.

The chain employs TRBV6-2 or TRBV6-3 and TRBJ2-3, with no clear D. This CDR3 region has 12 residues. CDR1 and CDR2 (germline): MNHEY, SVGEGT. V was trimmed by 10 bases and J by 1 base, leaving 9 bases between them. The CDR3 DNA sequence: TGTGCCACCGATGAGGGCACAGATACGCAGTATTTT. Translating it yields CATDEGTDTQYF.

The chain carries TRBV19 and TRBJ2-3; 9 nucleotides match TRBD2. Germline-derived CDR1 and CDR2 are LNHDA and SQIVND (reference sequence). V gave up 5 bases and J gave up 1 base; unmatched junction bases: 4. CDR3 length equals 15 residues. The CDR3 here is CASSYWTSGTDTQYF. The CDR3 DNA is TGTGCCAGTAGTTACTGGACTAGCGGCACAGATACGCAGTATTTT. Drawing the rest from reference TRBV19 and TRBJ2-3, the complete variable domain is DGGITQSPKYLFRKEGQNVTLSCEQNLNHDAMYWYRQDPGQGLRLIYYSQIVNDFQKGDIAEGYSVSREKKESFPLTVTSAQKNPTAFYLCASSYWTSGTDTQYFGPGTRLTVL.

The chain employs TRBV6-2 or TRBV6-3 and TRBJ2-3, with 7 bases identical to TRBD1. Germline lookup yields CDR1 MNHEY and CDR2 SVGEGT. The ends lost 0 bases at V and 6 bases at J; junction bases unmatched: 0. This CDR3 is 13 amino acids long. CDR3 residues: CASSYSTGDTQYF. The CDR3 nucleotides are TGTGCCAGCAGTTACTCGACAGGGGATACGCAGTATTTT.

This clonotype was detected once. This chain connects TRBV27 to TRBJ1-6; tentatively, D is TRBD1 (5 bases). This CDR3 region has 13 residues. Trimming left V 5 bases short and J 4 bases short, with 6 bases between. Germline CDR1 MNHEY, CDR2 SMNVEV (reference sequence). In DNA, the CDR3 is TGTGCCAGCAGTCGACAGTATAATTCACCCCTCCACTTT. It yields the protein CASSRQYNSPLHF.

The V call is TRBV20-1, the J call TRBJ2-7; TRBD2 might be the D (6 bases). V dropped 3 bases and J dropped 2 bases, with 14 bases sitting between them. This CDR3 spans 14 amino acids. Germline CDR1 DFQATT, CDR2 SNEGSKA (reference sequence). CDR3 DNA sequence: TGCAGTGCTAGGACTCTTGGCGGGGCCTACGAGCAGTACTTC. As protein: CSARTLGGAYEQYF.

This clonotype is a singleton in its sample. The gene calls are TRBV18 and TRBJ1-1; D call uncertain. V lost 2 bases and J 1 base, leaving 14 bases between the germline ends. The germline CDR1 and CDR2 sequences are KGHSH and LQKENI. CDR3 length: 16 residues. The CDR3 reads CASSPRGRGSNTEAFF. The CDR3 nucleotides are TGTGCCAGCTCACCAAGAGGTCGGGGATCGAACACTGAAGCTTTCTTT.

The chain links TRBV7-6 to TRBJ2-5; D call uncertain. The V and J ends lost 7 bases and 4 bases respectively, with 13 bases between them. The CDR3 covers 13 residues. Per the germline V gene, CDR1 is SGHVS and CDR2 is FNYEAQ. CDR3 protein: CASKLASTETQYF. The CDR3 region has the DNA TGTGCCAGCAAGTTGGCTAGTACAGAGACCCAGTACTTC.

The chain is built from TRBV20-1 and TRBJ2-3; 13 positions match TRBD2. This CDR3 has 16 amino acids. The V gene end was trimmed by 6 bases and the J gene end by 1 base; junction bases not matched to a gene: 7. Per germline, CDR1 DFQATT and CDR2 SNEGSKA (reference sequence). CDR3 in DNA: TGCAGTGCCCCTGGACTAGCGGGGGAGGGCACAGATACGCAGTATTTT. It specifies CSAPGLAGEGTDTQYF.

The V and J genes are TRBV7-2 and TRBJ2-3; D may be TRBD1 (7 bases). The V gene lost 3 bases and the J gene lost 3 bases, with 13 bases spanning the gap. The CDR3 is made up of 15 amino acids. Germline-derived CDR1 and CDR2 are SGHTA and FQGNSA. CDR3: CASSLFPGGTDTQYF. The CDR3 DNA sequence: TGTGCCAGCAGCTTGTTTCCAGGGGGGACAGATACGCAGTATTTT.